This entry lists 8 T cell receptor beta chains sequenced from one sample in a study of OX40 agonist ivuxolimab in advanced cancers. Measured with immunoSEQ multiplex PCR; TCRdb has only the in-frame clones, and not every one. The sample lists tens of thousands of clones, 65% to 85% seen once, with under 25% in the top ten. The sample here was CD4+ or CD8+ T cells sorted from blood, taken in a trial of the OX40 agonist ivuxolimab. The receptors come from an adult with an advanced solid tumor such as melanoma, head and neck, liver or kidney cancer.

This clone is categorized as medium-sized. The V call is TRBV11-2, the J call TRBJ1-5; D is ambiguous. The V end lost 1 base, the J end lost 6 bases, and 4 bases lay between the germline ends. CDR3 size: 12 residues. The germline gives CDR1 SGHAT, CDR2 FQNNGV. The CDR3 is CASSLGSQPQHF. The CDR3 nucleotides are TGTGCCAGCAGCTTAGGGAGTCAGCCCCAGCATTTT.

This clone was seen a single time. The chain carries TRBV5-6 and TRBJ2-1, with no clear D. The CDR3 contains 13 residues. Between the trimmed V and J ends, which lost 0 bases and 4 bases, there was a span of 5 bases. Looked up from germline, CDR1 is SGHDT and CDR2 is YYEEEE. The CDR3: CASSLDRYNEQFF. The CDR3 region has the DNA TGTGCCAGCAGCTTGGACAGATACAATGAGCAGTTCTTC.

V and J are TRBV28 and TRBJ2-1; 7 bases line up with TRBD2. The CDR3 is 12 residues long. In germline, CDR1 is MDHEN, CDR2 SYDVKM. V was pared by 7 bases and J by 10 bases, with 7 bases of the junction left unmatched. The CDR3 region is CASMGGNVEQFF. Written as DNA, the CDR3 is TGTGCCAGCATGGGGGGGAATGTCGAGCAGTTCTTC.

The chain employs TRBV7-9 and TRBJ2-1; 7 positions match TRBD1. The length of the CDR3 is 14 residues. Trimming at V came to 1 base and at J to 5 bases, leaving 2 bases not matched to a gene. The germline CDR1 and CDR2 sequences are SEHNR and FQNEAQ (reference sequence). CDR3: CASSLVGGNNEQFF. The CDR3, as DNA: TGTGCCAGCAGCTTAGTAGGGGGCAACAATGAGCAGTTCTTC.

The CDR3 DNA sequence: TGTGCCAGCAGCTCTAGTCAGGGCCTGTCAGAAGAGCAGTACTTC. Translation gives CASSSSQGLSEEQYF. This rearrangement joins TRBV9 to TRBJ2-7, with TRBD1 as a possible D gene (5 bases). The CDR3 loop spans 15 amino acids. Germline values: CDR1 SGDLS, CDR2 YYNGEE. V gave up 4 bases and J gave up 7 bases, with 21 bases separating them.

The genes are TRBV7-9 and TRBJ1-2; D might be TRBD1 (5 bases). Trimming left V 5 bases short and J 5 bases short, with 18 bases between. This CDR3 spans 15 amino acids. Germline V gives CDR1 SEHNR, CDR2 FQNEAQ (reference sequence). The DNA for the CDR3 is TGTGCCAGCAGCCGCCCGGGGGTAATTGTGTATGGCTACACCTTC. Encoded protein: CASSRPGVIVYGYTF.

A few counts support this clone. The chain uses TRBV9 and TRBJ2-3, with D perhaps being TRBD1 or TRBD2 (5 bases each). The CDR3 extends over 15 amino acids. Germline V gene data show CDR1 as SGDLS and CDR2 as YYNGEE. Trimming removed 3 bases from V and 4 bases from J, with 15 bases in between. The CDR3 loop reads CASSAGTSAADTQYF. CDR3 bases: TGTGCCAGCAGCGCCGGGACCTCAGCTGCAGATACGCAGTATTTT. Variable domain in full (rest from reference TRBV9 and TRBJ2-3): DSGVTQTPKHLITATGQRVTLRCSPRSGDLSVYWYQQSLDQGLQFLIQYYNGEERAKGNILERFSAQQFPDLHSELNLSSLELGDSALYFCASSAGTSAADTQYFGPGTRLTVL.

This clone came up once. This rearrangement joins TRBV12-5 to TRBJ1-1, with D possibly being TRBD1 (6 bases). V gave up 4 bases and J gave up 6 bases, with 21 bases separating them. Germline CDR1 and CDR2: LGHNT and FRNRAP. This CDR3 comprises 16 residues. CDR3 DNA sequence: TGTGCTAGTGGTTCCACCCCAACAACCAGGGGAGCTGAAGCTTTCTTT. Its protein product is CASGSTPTTRGAEAFF.